Below are 22 T cell receptor beta chains sequenced from a single sample in a study of blood T cell repertoires in COVID-19. TCRdb's table, derived via immunoSEQ multiplex PCR, lists solely in-frame clones and lacks some. The sample shows around 300,000 clones, roughly nine tenths of them seen only once. Sequencing was carried out using PBMCs or T cells enriched from blood (not recorded which). These receptor sequences come from a woman aged 18-29 years who had recovered from COVID-19.

The chain joins TRBV7-8 to TRBJ1-6, with 9 bases matching TRBD1. Looked up from germline, CDR1 is SGHVS and CDR2 is FQNEAQ. The CDR3 is 15 amino acids. V was pared by 5 bases and J by 8 bases, with 7 bases of the junction left unmatched. The CDR3 sequence is CASSQRTGAYSPLHF. CDR3 in DNA: TGTGCCAGCAGCCAACGGACAGGGGCTTATTCACCCCTCCACTTT.

V is TRBV5-1 and J is TRBJ1-6, with 9 bases lining up with TRBD1. This CDR3 is built from 15 residues. With V trimmed by 4 bases and J by 7 bases, 6 bases remained unmatched. Germline assignment: CDR1 SGHRS and CDR2 YFSETQ. The chain's CDR3 is CASSGGGTGNSPLHF. For the CDR3, the DNA is TGCGCCAGCAGCGGGGGAGGGACAGGGAATTCACCCCTCCACTTT.

The chain recombines TRBV3-1 (or the pseudogene TRBV3-2) with TRBJ2-1, with D perhaps matching TRBD2 (6 bases). The V end lost 2 bases, the J end lost 1 base, and 18 bases lay between the germline ends. The CDR3 contains 18 residues. Germline V gene data show CDR1 as LGHDT and CDR2 as YNNKEL (reference sequence). The CDR3 nucleotides read TGTGCCAGCAGCCAAACGCGGGGAGGCCGAGGGTCCTACAATGAGCAGTTCTTC. It codes for CASSQTRGGRGSYNEQFF.

The chain joins TRBV10-2 to TRBJ1-2; TRBD1 matches at 7 bases. The CDR3 is made up of 14 amino acids. CDR1 and CDR2 (germline): WSHSY, SAAADI. Germline trimming cut 5 bases from V and 0 bases from J; bases unmatched to any gene: 3. CDR3 in DNA: TGCGCCAGCAGTAGGGACAGAGCTAACTATGGCTACACCTTC. As protein: CASSRDRANYGYTF.

The chain has TRBV12-3 or TRBV12-4 and TRBJ1-1; no definite D call. V lost 1 base and J 8 bases, leaving 5 bases between the germline ends. The CDR3 runs to 11 residues. The CDR3 protein is CASSLVQEAFF. The CDR3, as DNA: TGTGCCAGCAGTTTAGTCCAGGAAGCTTTCTTT.

This chain connects TRBV2 to TRBJ1-2; D remains ambiguous. CDR1 SNHLY and CDR2 FYNNEI come from the germline V gene. The V gene lost 2 bases and the J gene lost 4 bases, with 11 bases spanning the gap. The CDR3 extends over 14 amino acids. This CDR3 reads CASSESGLGYGYTF. The CDR3 DNA reads as TGTGCCAGCAGTGAATCCGGGTTGGGCTATGGCTACACCTTC.

This clone was observed a few times. The V and J genes are TRBV28 and TRBJ1-5; D is unresolved. V gave up 7 bases and J gave up 6 bases, with 13 bases separating them. In germline, CDR1 is MDHEN, CDR2 SYDVKM. The CDR3 is made up of 13 amino acids. This CDR3 is CASTTAGIQPQHF. In nucleotides, the CDR3 is TGTGCCAGCACCACCGCAGGCATTCAGCCCCAGCATTTT.

CDR3 in DNA: TGTGCCAGCAGCTCCAGGGGGCCCACTGAAGCTTTCTTT. Protein: CASSSRGPTEAFF. The chain is built from TRBV7-9 and TRBJ1-1; 8 bases agree with TRBD1. The CDR3 is made up of 13 amino acids. V trimming: 4 bases; J trimming: 4 bases; junction bases outside the gene matches: 2. The germline gives CDR1 SEHNR, CDR2 FQNEAQ (reference sequence).

CDR3 residues: CAIRGGEGGVVSNEQYF. CDR3 sequence (DNA): TGTGCCATCAGGGGAGGCGAAGGGGGCGTCGTCAGCAACGAGCAGTACTTC. This chain connects TRBV10-3 to TRBJ2-7, with D perhaps matching TRBD1 (7 bases). V was clipped by 6 bases and J by 5 bases, with 26 bases between them. There are 17 residues in the CDR3. Germline lookup yields CDR1 ENHRY and CDR2 SYGVKD.

A remark on this clone: This specimen includes other DNA sequences encoding the same CDR3. V gene TRBV7-9 combines with J gene TRBJ1-2; 7 bases match TRBD1. Trimming at V came to 1 base and at J to 8 bases, leaving 4 bases not matched to a gene. The CDR3 is made up of 13 amino acids. Germline values: CDR1 SEHNR, CDR2 FQNEAQ (reference sequence). The CDR3 DNA is TGTGCCAGCAGCTTAGGACAGGGTGGAGGCTACACCTTC. Protein product: CASSLGQGGGYTF.

The chain is built from TRBV15 and TRBJ1-2, with D possibly being TRBD1 (5 bases). The CDR3 has 14 amino acids. Germline V gives CDR1 LNHNV, CDR2 YYDKDF (reference sequence). Trimming removed 5 bases from V and 6 bases from J, with 16 bases in between. The CDR3 sequence: CATSGGWGFDGYTF. Written as DNA, the CDR3 is TGTGCCACCAGCGGAGGATGGGGCTTCGATGGCTACACCTTC.

The gene calls are TRBV9 and TRBJ2-1; 12 nucleotides line up with TRBD2. There are 15 residues in the CDR3. J lost 8 bases, V lost 3 bases, and 6 bases had no gene match. The V gene's germline CDR1 is SGDLS and CDR2 YYNGEE. This chain's CDR3 is CASSGGLAGIDEQFF. The CDR3 DNA is TGTGCCAGCAGCGGGGGACTAGCGGGCATTGATGAGCAGTTCTTC.

This clone appeared a single time. The chain recombines TRBV5-5 with TRBJ2-2; no definite D call. The CDR3 runs 11 residues. Between the trimmed V and J ends, which lost 3 bases and 6 bases, there was a span of 3 bases. Per germline, CDR1 SGHKS and CDR2 YYEKEE (reference sequence). CDR3 bases: TGTGCCAGCAGCTCGGCCGGGGAGCTGTTTTTT. This sequence encodes CASSSAGELFF. Together with reference TRBV5-5 and TRBJ2-2, the CDR3 gives the full variable domain: DAGVTQSPTHLIKTRGQQVTLRCSPISGHKSVSWYQQVLGQGPQFIFQYYEKEERGRGNFPDRFSARQFPNYSSELNVNALLLGDSALYLCASSSAGELFFGEGSRLTVL.

V is TRBV28 and J is TRBJ1-2; D is uncertain. Germline V gene sequence: CDR1 MDHEN, CDR2 SYDVKM. This CDR3 is 13 amino acids long. The germline V and J ends were trimmed by 5 bases and 7 bases, with 14 bases remaining between them. The CDR3 here is CASSPHAGGGYTF. The CDR3 DNA reads as TGTGCCAGCAGTCCCCACGCAGGAGGTGGCTACACCTTC.

This clone was picked up one time. The J gene is TRBJ1-1, the V gene TRBV11-2, with D possibly matching TRBD1 (5 bases). The CDR3 length is 18 residues. In germline, CDR1 is SGHAT, CDR2 FQNNGV. V lost 4 bases, J lost 0 bases, and 21 bases lay in between. In DNA, the CDR3 is TGTGCCAGCAGCTCGCGAAGTCTGGCAGGGAGGATGAACACTGAAGCTTTCTTT. This gives the protein CASSSRSLAGRMNTEAFF.

The genes are TRBV12-5 and TRBJ2-7, with 8 bases lining up with TRBD1. Germline-derived CDR1 and CDR2 are LGHNT and FRNRAP. V shed 0 bases and J 4 bases; nucleotides not matched to a gene: 8. This CDR3 has 16 amino acids. The CDR3 reads CASGLVLGTGSYEQYF. The CDR3 nucleotides are TGTGCTAGTGGTTTGGTACTGGGGACAGGCTCGTACGAGCAGTACTTC. The whole variable domain, filled in from reference TRBV12-5 and TRBJ2-7, reads DARVTQTPRHKVTEMGQEVTMRCQPILGHNTVFWYRQTMMQGLELLAYFRNRAPLDDSGMPKDRFSAEMPDATLATLKIQPSEPRDSAVYFCASGLVLGTGSYEQYFGPGTRLTVT.

This rearrangement joins TRBV5-1 to TRBJ2-3; 8 nucleotides align to TRBD2. There are 17 residues in the CDR3. CDR1 is SGHRS and CDR2 is YFSETQ in the germline V gene. V lost 1 base and J lost 0; bases outside the gene matches: 7. The CDR3 region has the DNA TGCGCCAGCAGCTTGATCGTCGGGGGGGCTAGCACAGATACGCAGTATTTT. Protein product: CASSLIVGGASTDTQYF.

The table lists this clone with a few counts. The J gene is TRBJ1-4, the V gene TRBV3-1 (or the pseudogene TRBV3-2), with 7 nucleotides matching TRBD1. Looked up from germline, CDR1 is LGHDT and CDR2 is YNNKEL (reference sequence). The CDR3 extends over 15 amino acids. V trimming: 3 bases; J trimming: 5 bases; junction bases outside the gene matches: 6. CDR3 protein: CASSHRDSSNEKLFF. Written as DNA, the CDR3 is TGTGCCAGCAGCCACCGGGACAGCTCAAATGAAAAACTGTTTTTT.

The CDR3 DNA follows: TGTGCCAGTAGCGCGGGCGGGGGAATGAACACTGAAGCTTTCTTT. Translation: CASSAGGGMNTEAFF. The V gene is TRBV19, the J gene TRBJ1-1, with D possibly matching TRBD1 (5 bases). The V end was cut by 6 bases, the J end by 0 bases, with 14 bases between. The CDR3 runs 15 residues. Germline CDR1 is LNHDA and CDR2 is SQIVND (reference sequence).

For this clone: The sample has other DNA sequences that encode this CDR3 too. This sequence joins TRBV18 and TRBJ2-7; the D gene is possibly TRBD2 (5 bases). This CDR3 has 14 residues. CDR1 is KGHSH, CDR2 LQKENI, per germline. V lost 3 bases, J lost 0 bases, and 9 bases lay in between. The CDR3, as DNA: TGTGCCAGCTCACCCTCGGGGAGCTCCTACGAGCAGTACTTC. Protein: CASSPSGSSYEQYF.

The chain couples TRBV11-2 to TRBJ1-3, with no clear D. The CDR3 contains 15 residues. Germline loops: CDR1 SGHAT, CDR2 FQNNGV. Trimming stripped 3 bases from V and 0 bases from J, with 9 bases between. The CDR3, as DNA: TGTGCCAGCAGCTTGGTGGGAGGCTCTGGAAACACCATATATTTT. Amino acid sequence: CASSLVGGSGNTIYF.

The chain uses TRBV12-2 and TRBJ2-3; TRBD2, the table's D call, lacks a check against the DNA. TRBV12-2 has pseudogene status. The CDR3 runs 16 residues. CDR3 bases: TGTGCAAGTCGCTCCCGACTAGCGGGGGGGCCGGATACGCAGTATTTT. This translates into CASRSRLAGGPDTQYF.